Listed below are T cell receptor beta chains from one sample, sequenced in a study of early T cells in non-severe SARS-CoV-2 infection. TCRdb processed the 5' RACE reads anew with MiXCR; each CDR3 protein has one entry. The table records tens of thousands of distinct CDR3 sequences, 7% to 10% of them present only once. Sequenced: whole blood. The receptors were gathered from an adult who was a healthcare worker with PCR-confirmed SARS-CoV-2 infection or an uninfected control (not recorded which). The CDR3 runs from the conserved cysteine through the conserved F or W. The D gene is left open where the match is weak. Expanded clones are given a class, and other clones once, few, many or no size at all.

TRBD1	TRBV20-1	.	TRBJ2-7	TGCAGTGCTAGAAAGCCACCGGGACAGGACTCCTACGAGCAGTACTTC	CSARKPPGQDSYEQYF
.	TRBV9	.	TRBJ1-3	TGTGCCAGCAGCCGCATGTCGGGAAACACCATATATTTT	CASSRMSGNTIYF
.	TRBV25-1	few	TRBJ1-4	TGTGCCAGCAGTGAACCAGGGCAGGCCGATGAAAAACTGTTTTTT	CASSEPGQADEKLFF
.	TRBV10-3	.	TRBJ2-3	TGTGCCATCAGTGAGTCCCAGGAAGATACGCAGTATTTT	CAISESQEDTQYF
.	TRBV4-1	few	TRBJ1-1	TGCGCCAGCAGCCAAGTTATAGCAGGGAAAACTGAAGCTTTCTTT	CASSQVIAGKTEAFF
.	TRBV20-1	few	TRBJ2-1	TGCAGTGCTAGAACGCTCGGGGGCAATGAGCAGTTCTTC	CSARTLGGNEQFF
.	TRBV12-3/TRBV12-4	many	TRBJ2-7	TGTGCCAGCAGTTCCTCCTACGAGCAGTACTTC	CASSSSYEQYF
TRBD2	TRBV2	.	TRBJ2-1	TGTGCCAGCAGTGGATCTAGCGGGGGGGCCAATGAGCAGTTCTTC	CASSGSSGGANEQFF
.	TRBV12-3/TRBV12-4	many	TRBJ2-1	TGTGCCAGCAGTTTAACCGCCTTTGCGGAGCAGTTCTTC	CASSLTAFAEQFF
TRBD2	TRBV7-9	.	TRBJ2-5	TGTGCCAGCAGCTTAAGGTCTAGCGGAAAAGAGACCCAGTACTTC	CASSLRSSGKETQYF
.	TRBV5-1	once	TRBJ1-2	TGCGCCAGCAGCTTGGCGGGGGACGGCTACACCTTC	CASSLAGDGYTF
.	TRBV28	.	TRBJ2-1	TGTGCCAGCAGCGCTGCGGCGGGGTACCGCAATGAGCAGTTCTTC	CASSAAAGYRNEQFF
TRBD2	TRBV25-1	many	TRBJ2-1	TGTGCCAGCAGTGATCAAACTAGCGGGGAGCAGTTCTTC	CASSDQTSGEQFF
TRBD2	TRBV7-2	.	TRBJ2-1	TGTGCCAGCAGCCCCCGCGAGCGGGGGGGCTCCTACAATGAGCAGTTCTTC	CASSPRERGGSYNEQFF
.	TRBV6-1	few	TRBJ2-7	TGTGCCAGCAGTGCCCGACAGGACGAGCAGTACTTC	CASSARQDEQYF
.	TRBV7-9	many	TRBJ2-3	TGTGCCAGCAGCTTATGGAGCACTAGCCGCGATACGCAGTATTTT	CASSLWSTSRDTQYF
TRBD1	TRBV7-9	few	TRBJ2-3	TGTGCCAGCAGCTCAGGGACAGGGAGCACAGATACGCAGTATTTT	CASSSGTGSTDTQYF
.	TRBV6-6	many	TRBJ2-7	TGTGCCAGCAGTTTGCAGATCGACTCTCCCTACGAGCAGTACTTC	CASSLQIDSPYEQYF
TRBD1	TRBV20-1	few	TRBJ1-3	TGCAGTGCTAGGAGAACAGGGGGAAAGGGAAACACCATATATTTT	CSARRTGGKGNTIYF
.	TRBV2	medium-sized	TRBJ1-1	TGTGCCAGCAGCCCAATGGGACGGAACACTGAAGCTTTCTTT	CASSPMGRNTEAFF
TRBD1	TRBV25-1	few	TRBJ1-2	TGTGCCAGCAGGGACAGGCTGGGGTATGGCTACACCTTC	CASRDRLGYGYTF
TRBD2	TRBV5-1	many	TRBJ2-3	TGCGCCAGCAGCTCCACAAGCGGGGCAAATACGCAGTATTTT	CASSSTSGANTQYF
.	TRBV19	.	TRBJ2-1	TGTGCCAGTAGTATGACGGCAGAAGTGGGTGAGCAGTTCTTC	CASSMTAEVGEQFF
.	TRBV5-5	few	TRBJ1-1	TGTGCCAGCAGCTTGGGCACCCGTGGTGCTGAAGCTTTCTTT	CASSLGTRGAEAFF
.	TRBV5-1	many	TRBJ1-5	TGCGCCAGCAGCTTGGTCGCCGAGAAAAAGCCCCAGCATTTT	CASSLVAEKKPQHF
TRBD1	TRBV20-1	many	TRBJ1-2	TGCAGTGCTAGGACAGGGAATAACTATGGCTACACCTTC	CSARTGNNYGYTF
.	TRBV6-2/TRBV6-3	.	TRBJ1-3	TGTGCCAGCAGTTTCCTGGGCGGAAACACCATATATTTT	CASSFLGGNTIYF
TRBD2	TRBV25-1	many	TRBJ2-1	TGTGCCAGCAGTGAATATAAAGGGACTAGGAGCGGCAATGAGCAGTTCTTC	CASSEYKGTRSGNEQFF
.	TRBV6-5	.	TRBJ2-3	TGTGCCAGCAGTCAGACCAGGGCAGATACGCAGTATTTT	CASSQTRADTQYF
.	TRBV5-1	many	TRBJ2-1	TGCGCCAGCAGCTTGGGACAGCTCAATGAGCAGTTCTTC	CASSLGQLNEQFF
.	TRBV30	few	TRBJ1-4	TGTGCCTGGAGCCCAAATGAAAAACTGTTTTTT	CAWSPNEKLFF
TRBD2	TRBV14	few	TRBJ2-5	TGTGCCAGCAGTCTGCGGGGGAGGATGGAGACCCAGTACTTC	CASSLRGRMETQYF
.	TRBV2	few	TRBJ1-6	TGTGCCAGCAGTGAACTTAGGAGTTCACCCCTCCACTTT	CASSELRSSPLHF
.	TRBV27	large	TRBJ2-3	TGTGCCAGCACGCCTTATGCAGGGAGGATAGATACGCAGTATTTT	CASTPYAGRIDTQYF
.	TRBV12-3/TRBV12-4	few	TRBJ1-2	TGTGCCAGCACCCTTCTCCTCTCGACTAACTATGGCTACACCTTC	CASTLLLSTNYGYTF
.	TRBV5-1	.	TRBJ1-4	TGCGCCAGCGAAACCCGGGGTGTTGAAAAACTGTTTTTT	CASETRGVEKLFF
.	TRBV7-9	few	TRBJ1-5	TGTGCCAGCAGCTTAGAAGGGATTGGCAATCAGCCCCAGCATTTT	CASSLEGIGNQPQHF
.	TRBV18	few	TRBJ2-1	TGTGCCAGCTCAGGAGGGGTTACCTACAATGAGCAGTTCTTC	CASSGGVTYNEQFF
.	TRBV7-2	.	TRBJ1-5	TGTGCCAGCAGCTTTGACAGCTATAGCAATCAGCCCCAGCATTTT	CASSFDSYSNQPQHF
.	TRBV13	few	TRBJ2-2	TGTGCCAGCAGTTATCGTCTAGGTCCCGGGGAGCTGTTTTTT	CASSYRLGPGELFF
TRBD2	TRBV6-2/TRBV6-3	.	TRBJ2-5	TGTGCCAGCACTAAAACGGGACTAGCGGGGACCCAGTACTTC	CASTKTGLAGTQYF
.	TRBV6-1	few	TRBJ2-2	TGTGCCAGCGGGGCGCAGCCCTACACCGGGGAGCTGTTTTTT	CASGAQPYTGELFF
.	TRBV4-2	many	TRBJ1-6	TGTGCCAGCAGCCAAGAGGGGTACGATAATTCACCCCTCCACTTT	CASSQEGYDNSPLHF
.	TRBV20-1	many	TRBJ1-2	TGCAGTGCTAAGTCCGGGGTGGAGGGCTACACCTTC	CSAKSGVEGYTF
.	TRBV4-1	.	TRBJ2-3	TGCGCCAGCAGCCGACTACCCACAGATACGCAGTATTTT	CASSRLPTDTQYF
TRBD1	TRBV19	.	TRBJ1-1	TGTGCCAGTAGTTTATTGGACAGGGACGAAACTGAAGCTTTCTTT	CASSLLDRDETEAFF
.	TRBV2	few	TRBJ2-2	TGTGCCATCGCTCTACAAGGCAGGAGGGACACCGGGGAGCTGTTTTTT	CAIALQGRRDTGELFF
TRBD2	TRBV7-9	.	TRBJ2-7	TGTGCCAGCAGCAGCGGGAGCGGGTCCTACGAGCAGTACTTC	CASSSGSGSYEQYF
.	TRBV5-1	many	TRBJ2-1	TGCGCCAGCAGCTGGACGGGGCGTGGGCAAGAGCAGTTCTTC	CASSWTGRGQEQFF
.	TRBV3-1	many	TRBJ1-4	TGTGCCAGCAGCCGTACGGGACACCGGGACGACTCCGAAAAACTGTTTTTT	CASSRTGHRDDSEKLFF
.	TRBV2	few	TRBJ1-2	TGTGCCAGTACAGGCATCGAAGGCTACACCTTC	CASTGIEGYTF
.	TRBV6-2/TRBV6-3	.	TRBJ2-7	TGTGCCAGCAGTCTAGGACCCACCTACGAGCAGTACTTC	CASSLGPTYEQYF
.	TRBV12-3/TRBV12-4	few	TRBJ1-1	TGTGCCAGCAGCCTATTAGGCCCCCGGGTGGACACTGAAGCTTTCTTT	CASSLLGPRVDTEAFF
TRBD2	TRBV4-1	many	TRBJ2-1	TGCGCCAGCAGCCAAGAGTCGGTAGCGGGGGCCCTCTCCTACAATGAGCAGTTCTTC	CASSQESVAGALSYNEQFF
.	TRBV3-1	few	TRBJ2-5	TGTGCCAGCAGCCCCAGGGGTATAGAGACCCAGTACTTC	CASSPRGIETQYF
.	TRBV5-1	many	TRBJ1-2	TGCGCCAGCAGCTTGGAGTACAGTGGCTACACCTTC	CASSLEYSGYTF